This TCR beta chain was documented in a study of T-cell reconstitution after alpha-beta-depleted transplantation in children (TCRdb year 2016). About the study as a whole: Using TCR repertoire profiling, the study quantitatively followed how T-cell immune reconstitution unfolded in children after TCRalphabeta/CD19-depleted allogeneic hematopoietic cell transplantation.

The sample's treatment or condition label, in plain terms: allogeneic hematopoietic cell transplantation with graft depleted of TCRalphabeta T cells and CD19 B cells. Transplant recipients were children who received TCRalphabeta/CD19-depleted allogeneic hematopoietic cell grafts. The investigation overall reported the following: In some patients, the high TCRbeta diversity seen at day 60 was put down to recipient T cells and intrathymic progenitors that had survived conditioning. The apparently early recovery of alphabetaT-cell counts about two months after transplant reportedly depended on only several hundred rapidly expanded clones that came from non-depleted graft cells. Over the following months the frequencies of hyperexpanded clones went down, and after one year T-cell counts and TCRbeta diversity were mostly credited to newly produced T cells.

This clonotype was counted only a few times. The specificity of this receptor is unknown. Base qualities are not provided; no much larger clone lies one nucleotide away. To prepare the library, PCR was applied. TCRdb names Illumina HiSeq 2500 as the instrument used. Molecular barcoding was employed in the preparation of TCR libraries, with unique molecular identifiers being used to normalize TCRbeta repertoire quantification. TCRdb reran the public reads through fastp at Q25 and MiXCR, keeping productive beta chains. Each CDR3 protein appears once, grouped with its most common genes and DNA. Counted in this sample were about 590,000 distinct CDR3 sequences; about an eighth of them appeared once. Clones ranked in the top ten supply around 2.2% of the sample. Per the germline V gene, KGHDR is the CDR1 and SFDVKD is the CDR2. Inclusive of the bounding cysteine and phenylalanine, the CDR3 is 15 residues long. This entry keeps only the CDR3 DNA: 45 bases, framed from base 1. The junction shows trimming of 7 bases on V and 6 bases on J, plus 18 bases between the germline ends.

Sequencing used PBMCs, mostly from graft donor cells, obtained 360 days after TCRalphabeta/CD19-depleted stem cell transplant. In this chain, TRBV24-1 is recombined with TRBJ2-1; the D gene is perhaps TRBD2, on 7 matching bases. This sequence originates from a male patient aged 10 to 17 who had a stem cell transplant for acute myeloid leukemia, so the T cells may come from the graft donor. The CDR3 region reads CATRGTGRGGNEQFF. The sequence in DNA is TGTGCCACCAGGGGAACAGGGAGGGGAGGCAATGAGCAGTTCTTC.